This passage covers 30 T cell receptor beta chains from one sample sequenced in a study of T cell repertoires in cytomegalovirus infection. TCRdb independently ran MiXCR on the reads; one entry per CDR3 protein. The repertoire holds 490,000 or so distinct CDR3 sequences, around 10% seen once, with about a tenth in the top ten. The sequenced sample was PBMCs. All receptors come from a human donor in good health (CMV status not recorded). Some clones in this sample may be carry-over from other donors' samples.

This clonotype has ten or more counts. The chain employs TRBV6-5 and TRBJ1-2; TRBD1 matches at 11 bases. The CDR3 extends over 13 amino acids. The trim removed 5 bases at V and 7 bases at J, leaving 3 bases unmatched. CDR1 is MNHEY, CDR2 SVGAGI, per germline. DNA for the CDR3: TGTGCCAGCAGTCGAGGGACAGGGGGTGGCTACACCTTC. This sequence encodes CASSRGTGGGYTF.

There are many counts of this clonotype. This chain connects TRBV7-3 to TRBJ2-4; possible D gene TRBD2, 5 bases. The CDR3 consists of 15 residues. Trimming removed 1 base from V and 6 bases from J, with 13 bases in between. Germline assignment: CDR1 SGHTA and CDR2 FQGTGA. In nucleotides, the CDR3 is TGTGCCAGCAGCTTAAGTTCAACTGAGGGAAACATTCAGTACTTC. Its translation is CASSLSSTEGNIQYF.

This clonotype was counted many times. The DNA of the CDR3 is TGTGCCAGCACATTAGGGGAAGGGACTAGCGCGCAGGATCAAGAGACCCAGTACTTC. Its translation: CASTLGEGTSAQDQETQYF. The chain employs TRBV6-4 and TRBJ2-5; TRBD2 agrees at 10 bases. Germline CDR1 reads MRHNA; CDR2 reads SNTAGT. The V and J ends lost 7 bases and 2 bases, in that order; junction bases with no gene match: 19. The CDR3 spans 19 residues.

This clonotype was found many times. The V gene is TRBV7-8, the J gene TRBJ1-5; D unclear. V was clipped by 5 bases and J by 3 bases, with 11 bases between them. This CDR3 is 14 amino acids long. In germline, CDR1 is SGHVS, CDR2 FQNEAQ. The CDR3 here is CASSPRTDNQPQHF. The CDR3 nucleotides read TGTGCCAGCAGCCCCAGGACTGACAATCAGCCCCAGCATTTT. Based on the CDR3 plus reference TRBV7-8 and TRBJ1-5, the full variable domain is GAGVSQSPRYKVAKRGQDVALRCDPISGHVSLFWYQQALGQGPEFLTYFQNEAQLDKSGLPSDRFFAERPEGSVSTLKIQRTQQEDSAVYLCASSPRTDNQPQHFGDGTRLSIL.

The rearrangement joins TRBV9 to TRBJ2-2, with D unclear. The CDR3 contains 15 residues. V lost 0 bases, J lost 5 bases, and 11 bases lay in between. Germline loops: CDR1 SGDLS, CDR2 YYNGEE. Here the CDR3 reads CASSVVRGGTGELFF. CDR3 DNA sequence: TGTGCCAGCAGCGTAGTGAGAGGTGGAACCGGGGAGCTGTTTTTT.

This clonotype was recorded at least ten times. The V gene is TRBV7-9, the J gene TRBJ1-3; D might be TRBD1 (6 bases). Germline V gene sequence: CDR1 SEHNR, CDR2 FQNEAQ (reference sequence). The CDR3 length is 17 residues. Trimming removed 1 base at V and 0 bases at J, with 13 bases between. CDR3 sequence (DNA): TGTGCCAGCAGCTTAGGGGGGCAGTTCGTCTCTGGAAACACCATATATTTT. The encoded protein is CASSLGGQFVSGNTIYF. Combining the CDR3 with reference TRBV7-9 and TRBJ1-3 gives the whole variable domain DTGVSQNPRHKITKRGQNVTFRCDPISEHNRLYWYRQTLGQGPEFLTYFQNEAQLEKSRLLSDRFSAERPKGSFSTLEIQRTEQGDSAMYLCASSLGGQFVSGNTIYFGEGSWLTVV.

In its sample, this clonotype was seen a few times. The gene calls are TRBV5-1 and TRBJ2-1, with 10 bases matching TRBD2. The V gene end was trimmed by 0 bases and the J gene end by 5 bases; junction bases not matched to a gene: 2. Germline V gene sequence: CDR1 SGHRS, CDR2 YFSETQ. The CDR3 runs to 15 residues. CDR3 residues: CASSLAAGGDNEQFF. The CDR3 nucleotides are TGCGCCAGCAGCTTGGCAGCGGGGGGGGACAATGAGCAGTTCTTC. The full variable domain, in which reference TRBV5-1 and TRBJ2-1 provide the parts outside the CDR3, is KAGVTQTPRYLIKTRGQQVTLSCSPISGHRSVSWYQQTPGQGLQFLFEYFSETQRNKGNFPGRFSGRQFSNSRSEMNVSTLELGDSALYLCASSLAAGGDNEQFFGPGTRLTVL.

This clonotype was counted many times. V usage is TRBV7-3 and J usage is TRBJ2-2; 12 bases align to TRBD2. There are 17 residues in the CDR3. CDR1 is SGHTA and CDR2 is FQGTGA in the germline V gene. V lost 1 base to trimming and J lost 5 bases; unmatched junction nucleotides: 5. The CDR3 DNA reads TGTGCCAGCAGCTTAAGGCCTAGCGGGAGGGGTACCGGGGAGCTGTTTTTT. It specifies CASSLRPSGRGTGELFF.

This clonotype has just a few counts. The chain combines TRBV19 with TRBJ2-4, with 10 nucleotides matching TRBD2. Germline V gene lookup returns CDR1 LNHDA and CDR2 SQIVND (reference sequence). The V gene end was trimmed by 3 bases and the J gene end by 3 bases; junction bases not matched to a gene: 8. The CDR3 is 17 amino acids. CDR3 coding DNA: TGTGCCAGTAGTATGAGCGGGGGGGCGGGTGACAAAAACATTCAGTACTTC. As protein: CASSMSGGAGDKNIQYF.

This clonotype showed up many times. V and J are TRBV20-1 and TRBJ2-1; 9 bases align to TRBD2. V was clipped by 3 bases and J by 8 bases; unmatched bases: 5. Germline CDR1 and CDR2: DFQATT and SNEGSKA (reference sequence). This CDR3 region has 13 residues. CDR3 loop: CSASSGRSYEQFF. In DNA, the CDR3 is TGCAGTGCTAGTAGCGGGAGAAGTTATGAGCAGTTCTTC.

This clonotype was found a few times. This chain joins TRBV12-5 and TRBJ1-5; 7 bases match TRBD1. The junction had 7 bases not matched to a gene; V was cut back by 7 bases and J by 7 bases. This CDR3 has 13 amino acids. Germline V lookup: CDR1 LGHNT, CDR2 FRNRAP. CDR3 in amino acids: CASAQGGWQPQHF. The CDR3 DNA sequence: TGTGCTAGTGCGCAGGGGGGTTGGCAGCCCCAGCATTTT.

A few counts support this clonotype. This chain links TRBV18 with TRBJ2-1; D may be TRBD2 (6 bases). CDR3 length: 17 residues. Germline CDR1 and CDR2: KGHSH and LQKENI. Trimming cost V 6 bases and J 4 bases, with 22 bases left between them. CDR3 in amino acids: CASSLNGGTGGYNEQFF. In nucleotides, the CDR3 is TGTGCCAGCTCCCTTAACGGCGGGACGGGTGGTTACAATGAGCAGTTCTTC.

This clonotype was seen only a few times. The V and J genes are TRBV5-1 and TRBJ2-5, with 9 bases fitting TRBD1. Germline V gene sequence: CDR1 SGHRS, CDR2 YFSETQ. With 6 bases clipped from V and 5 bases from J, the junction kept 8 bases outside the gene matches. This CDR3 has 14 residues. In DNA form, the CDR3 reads TGCGCCAGCACCACAGGACAGGGGATGGAGACCCAGTACTTC. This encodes CASTTGQGMETQYF. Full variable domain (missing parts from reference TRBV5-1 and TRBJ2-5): KAGVTQTPRYLIKTRGQQVTLSCSPISGHRSVSWYQQTPGQGLQFLFEYFSETQRNKGNFPGRFSGRQFSNSRSEMNVSTLELGDSALYLCASTTGQGMETQYFGPGTRLLVL.

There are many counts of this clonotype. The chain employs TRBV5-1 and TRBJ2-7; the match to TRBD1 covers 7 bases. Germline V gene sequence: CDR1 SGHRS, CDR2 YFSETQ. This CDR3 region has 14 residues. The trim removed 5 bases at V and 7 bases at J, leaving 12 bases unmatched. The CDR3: CASRIRTGPGEQYF. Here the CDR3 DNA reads TGCGCCAGCAGAATCCGGACAGGACCTGGGGAGCAGTACTTC.

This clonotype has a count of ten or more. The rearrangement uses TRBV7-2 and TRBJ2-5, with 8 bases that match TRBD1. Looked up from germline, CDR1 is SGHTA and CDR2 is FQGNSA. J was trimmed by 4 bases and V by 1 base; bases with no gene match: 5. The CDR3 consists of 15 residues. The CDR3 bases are TGTGCCAGCAGCTTAGGGACAGGGATGCGAGAGACCCAGTACTTC. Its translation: CASSLGTGMRETQYF.

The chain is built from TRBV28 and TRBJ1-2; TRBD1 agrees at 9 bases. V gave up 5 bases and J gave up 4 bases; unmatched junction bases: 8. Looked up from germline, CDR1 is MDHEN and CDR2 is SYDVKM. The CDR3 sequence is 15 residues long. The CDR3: CASSSRGQGGYGYTF. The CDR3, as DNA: TGTGCCAGCAGTAGCCGGGGACAGGGAGGCTATGGCTACACCTTC.

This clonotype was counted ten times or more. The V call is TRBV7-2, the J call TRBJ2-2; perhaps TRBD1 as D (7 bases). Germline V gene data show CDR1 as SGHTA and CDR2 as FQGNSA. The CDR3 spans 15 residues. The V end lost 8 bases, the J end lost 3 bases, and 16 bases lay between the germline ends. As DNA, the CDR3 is TGTGCCAGCGGAAGGCGGGACAGTTACACCGGGGAGCTGTTTTTT. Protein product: CASGRRDSYTGELFF.

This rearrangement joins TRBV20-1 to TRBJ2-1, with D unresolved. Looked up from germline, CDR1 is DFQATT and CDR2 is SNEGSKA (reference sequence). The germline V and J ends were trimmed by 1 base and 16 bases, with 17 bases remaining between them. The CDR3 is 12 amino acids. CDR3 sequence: CSARGLDQSHFF. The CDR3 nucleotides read TGCAGTGCTAGAGGTCTAGACCAATCCCACTTCTTC.

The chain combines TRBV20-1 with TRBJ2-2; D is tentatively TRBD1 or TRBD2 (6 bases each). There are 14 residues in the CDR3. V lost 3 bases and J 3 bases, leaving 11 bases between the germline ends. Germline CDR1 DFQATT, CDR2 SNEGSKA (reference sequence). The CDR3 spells CSASSGADTGELFF. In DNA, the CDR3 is TGCAGTGCTAGCTCGGGGGCGGACACCGGGGAGCTGTTTTTT.

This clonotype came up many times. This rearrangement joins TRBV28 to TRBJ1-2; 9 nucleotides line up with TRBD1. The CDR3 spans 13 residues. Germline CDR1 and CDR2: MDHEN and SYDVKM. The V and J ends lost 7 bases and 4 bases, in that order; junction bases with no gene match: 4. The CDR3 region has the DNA TGTGCCAGCAACTTGGACAGGGGCTATGGCTACACCTTC. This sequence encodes CASNLDRGYGYTF.

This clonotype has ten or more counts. The CDR3 reads CASSLATSGGQETQYF. CDR3 coding DNA: TGTGCCAGCAGCTTGGCGACTAGCGGGGGGCAAGAGACCCAGTACTTC. The V call is TRBV5-4, the J call TRBJ2-5; 13 nucleotides line up with TRBD2. The length of the CDR3 is 16 residues. V lost 0 bases to trimming and J lost 2 bases; unmatched junction nucleotides: 1. CDR1 and CDR2 from the germline V gene are SGHNT and YYREEE (reference sequence).

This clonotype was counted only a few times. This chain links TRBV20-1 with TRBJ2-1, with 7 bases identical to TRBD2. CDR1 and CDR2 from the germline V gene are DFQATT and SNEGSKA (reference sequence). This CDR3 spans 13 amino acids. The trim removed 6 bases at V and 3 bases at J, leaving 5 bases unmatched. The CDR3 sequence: CSAFTSVYNEQFF. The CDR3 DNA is TGCAGTGCGTTTACTAGCGTCTACAATGAGCAGTTCTTC.

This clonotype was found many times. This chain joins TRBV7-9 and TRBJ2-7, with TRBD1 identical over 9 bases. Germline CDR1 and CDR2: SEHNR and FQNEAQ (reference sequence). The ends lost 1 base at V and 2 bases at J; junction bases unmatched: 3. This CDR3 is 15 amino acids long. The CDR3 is CASSLGQGEPYEQYF. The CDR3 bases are TGTGCCAGCAGCTTAGGACAGGGGGAGCCCTACGAGCAGTACTTC.

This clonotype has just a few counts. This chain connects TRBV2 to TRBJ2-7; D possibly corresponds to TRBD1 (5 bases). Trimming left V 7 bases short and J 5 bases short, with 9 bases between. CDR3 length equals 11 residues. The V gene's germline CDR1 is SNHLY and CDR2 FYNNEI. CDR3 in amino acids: CASKGRHEQYF. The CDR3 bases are TGTGCCAGCAAGGGGCGCCACGAGCAGTACTTC.

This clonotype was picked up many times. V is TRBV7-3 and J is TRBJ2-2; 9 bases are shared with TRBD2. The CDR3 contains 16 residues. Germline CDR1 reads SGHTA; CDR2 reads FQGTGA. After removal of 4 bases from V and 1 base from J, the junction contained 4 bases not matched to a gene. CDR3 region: CASSYLSGRNTGELFF. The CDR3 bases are TGTGCCAGCAGCTACCTTAGCGGGAGGAACACCGGGGAGCTGTTTTTT.

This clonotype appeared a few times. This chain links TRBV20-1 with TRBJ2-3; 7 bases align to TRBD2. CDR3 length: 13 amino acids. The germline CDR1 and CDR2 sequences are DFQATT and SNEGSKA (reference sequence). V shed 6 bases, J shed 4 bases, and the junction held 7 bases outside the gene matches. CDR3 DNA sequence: TGCAGTGCATTAGGGAGCGGGGCAGATACGCAGTATTTT. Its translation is CSALGSGADTQYF.

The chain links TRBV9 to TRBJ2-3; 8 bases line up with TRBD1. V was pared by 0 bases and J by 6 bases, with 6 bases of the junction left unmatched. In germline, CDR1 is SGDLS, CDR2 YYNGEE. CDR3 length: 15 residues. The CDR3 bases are TGTGCCAGCAGCGTAGAGGGACAGGCAACGGATACGCAGTATTTT. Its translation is CASSVEGQATDTQYF.

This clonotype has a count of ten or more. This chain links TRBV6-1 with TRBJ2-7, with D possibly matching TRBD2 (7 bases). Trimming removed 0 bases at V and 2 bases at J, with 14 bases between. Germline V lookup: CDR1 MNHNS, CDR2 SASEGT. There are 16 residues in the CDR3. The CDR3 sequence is CASSEAWGGLTYEQYF. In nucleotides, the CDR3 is TGTGCCAGCAGTGAAGCGTGGGGGGGCCTTACCTACGAGCAGTACTTC.

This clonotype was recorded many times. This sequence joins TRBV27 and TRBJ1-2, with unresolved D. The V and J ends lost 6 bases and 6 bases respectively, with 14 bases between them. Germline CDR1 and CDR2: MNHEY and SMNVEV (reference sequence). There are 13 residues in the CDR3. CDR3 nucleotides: TGTGCCAGCAGAGTCGGGAAAGACCATGGCTACACCTTC. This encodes CASRVGKDHGYTF.

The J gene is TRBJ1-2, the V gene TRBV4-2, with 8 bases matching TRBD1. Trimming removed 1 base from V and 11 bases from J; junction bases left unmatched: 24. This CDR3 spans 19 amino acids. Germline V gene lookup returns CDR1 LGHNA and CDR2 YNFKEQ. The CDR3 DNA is TGTGCCAGCAGCCAAGTAGTACCGAAGATCGGACAGGGAAGGCCCCATTACACCTTC. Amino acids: CASSQVVPKIGQGRPHYTF.